This T cell receptor beta chain was captured by sequencing in a study of OX40 agonist ivuxolimab in advanced cancers. About the research overall: At doses from 0.01 to 10 mg/kg, patients were given intravenous ivuxolimab every 2 weeks. From 23 to 79 years was the age range, with a mean of around 54 years, and 70% to 85% were male. Eligibility admitted prior anti-PD-1, anti-PD-L1 or anti-CTLA-4 therapy; roughly 37% had some.

The protocol was immunoSEQ multiplex PCR, while the TCRdb copy is restricted to in-frame clones and leaves out a portion. Among tens of thousands of clones listed, about 88% were seen once. With baseline, cycle 4 day 1, and cycle 7 day 1 as timepoints, blood was sampled. The source is an adult with an advanced solid tumor such as melanoma, head and neck, liver or kidney cancer. Sequencing was performed on CD4+ or CD8+ T cells sorted from blood, taken in a trial of the OX40 agonist ivuxolimab.

CDR3 in DNA: TGTGCCAGCAGTTCAACACCGGGACAGGGTATGTCTGAGCAGTTCTTC. Its protein product is CASSSTPGQGMSEQFF. The gene calls are TRBV6-5 and TRBJ2-1, with TRBD1 matching 9 bases. The CDR3 runs 16 residues. Unmatched junction bases numbered 13, after V lost 4 bases and J lost 9 bases. In germline, CDR1 is MNHEY, CDR2 SVGAGI.